What follows is one T cell receptor beta chain and its context. One end of the junction fails to match germline, which may point to a read error. CDR3 length: 14 amino acids. Germline CDR1 is LNHNV and CDR2 is YYDKDF (reference sequence). This sample is part of a study of blood T cells in healthy people across ages. A second PCR of 7 to 11 cycles used a sample-barcoded 5' primer and a J-beta primer mix. One entry per CDR3 protein, called by TCRdb with MiXCR from the 5' RACE reads. The sample has 600,000 to 1,000,000 distinct CDR3 sequences, around 25% seen once; the top ten hold approximately 4%. These records were also assigned to another study, of T cells of mothers and their children.

This sequence joins TRBV15 and TRBJ2-6, with a weak D call TRBD2 (5 bases). The sequence was obtained from a boy under 18 in good health. The sample consisted of blood. This CDR3 is CATSRGTGANVLTF. CDR3 DNA sequence: TGTGCCACCAGCAGAGGGACTGGAGCCAACGTCCTGACTTTC.